This entry concerns a single T cell receptor (beta chain). Its target is not known. Using immunoSEQ multiplex PCR, the repertoire was profiled, and TCRdb retains in-frame clones only, with some absent. Here the sample spans about 120,000 clones, 70% to 90% being singletons. V dropped 0 bases and J dropped 0 bases, with 9 bases sitting between them. This CDR3 spans 15 amino acids. Germline V CDR1 and CDR2: SGHRS, YFSETQ. This sample was included in a study of T cell responses to AZD1222 COVID-19 vaccine. Study findings and constraints: Donors in the cohort were predominantly white British and more often female, and clonal diversity was possibly underestimated. Breadth and depth of Spike-specific TCRs rose after two AZD1222 doses.

The J gene is TRBJ1-1, the V gene TRBV5-1, with D possibly being TRBD1 (5 bases). This TCR was sampled from an adult in good health. This specimen consisted of peripheral blood, obtained on day 0 of AZD1222 vaccination. The CDR3 nucleotides are TGCGCCAGCAGCTTGGCAGAGGGGATGAACACTGAAGCTTTCTTT. It yields the protein CASSLAEGMNTEAFF.